This T cell receptor beta chain appears in the sequencing data of a study of shared clonotypes between healthy human individuals. The wider study: CD4 naive and memory got three plates each, CD8 naive two, CD8 memory one.

Researchers divided each subset's genomic DNA evenly across several immunoSEQ plates. This table comes from immunoSEQ multiplex PCR, and its TCRdb copy is limited to in-frame clones, with some not included. The sample holds about 2 million clones, about 95% seen once. The CDR3 length is 12 residues. Trimming cost V 4 bases and J 6 bases, with 6 bases left between them. Germline loops: CDR1 WSHSY, CDR2 SAAADI. Naive CD8 cells comprised CD45RO-negative, CCR7-positively selected cells, excluding terminally differentiated effector memory CD45RA+ cells. Sequencing input: naive CD8+ T cells sorted from blood. This TCR derives from a man aged 18-30 years in good health. The chain employs TRBV10-2 and TRBJ2-2; no reliable D call. CDR3 DNA: TGCGCCAGCAGTGCACTGTCCGGGGAGCTGTTTTTT. Translating it yields CASSALSGELFF.